This TCR beta chain was profiled in a study of CD8 T cells in ankylosing spondylitis. Study outcomes and limitations: Reportedly, significant enrichment of disease-linked clones occurred in matched ankylosing spondylitis synovial fluid.

TCRdb ran MiXCR on the 5' RACE reads and lists one entry per CDR3 protein. The repertoire holds about 200,000 distinct CDR3 sequences, with about 13% as singletons. This clonotype was detected only a few times. What it binds is not known. Germline CDR1 and CDR2: LGHDT and YNNKEL (reference sequence). CDR3 length: 16 residues. V was trimmed by 4 bases and J by 4 bases, leaving 18 bases between them. The rearrangement uses TRBV3-1 and TRBJ2-3; D might be TRBD1 (6 bases). Material: blood, either unsorted or a sorted T cell fraction (not recorded which). The sequence derives from a male donor with ankylosing spondylitis or in good health (not recorded which). The CDR3, as DNA: TGTGCCAGCAGCCCCGAGTCACAGGGATATCCAGATACGCAGTATTTT. It encodes CASSPESQGYPDTQYF.